These 22 T cell receptor beta chains originate from one sample sequenced in a study of T cell responses to AZD1222 COVID-19 vaccine. Sequencing used immunoSEQ multiplex PCR; TCRdb keeps in-frame clones, though not all of them. The sample has 90,000 to 150,000 clones; roughly 90% are singletons. The sample was peripheral blood, taken on day 0 of AZD1222 vaccination. These receptors came from an adult in good health.

CDR3 sequence (DNA): TGTGCCAGCAGCCAAGTGCGCAGGTTGGGAAACTCTGGAAACACCATATATTTT. Protein sequence: CASSQVRRLGNSGNTIYF. The chain employs TRBV3-1 (or the pseudogene TRBV3-2) and TRBJ1-3; D is uncertain. In germline, CDR1 is LGHDT, CDR2 YNNKEL (reference sequence). V lost 1 base and J lost 0, with 16 bases in between. This CDR3 is 18 amino acids long.

The chain couples TRBV3-1 (or the pseudogene TRBV3-2) to TRBJ2-1; 9 bases align to TRBD1. The V gene's germline CDR1 is LGHDT and CDR2 YNNKEL (reference sequence). With V trimmed by 1 base and J by 7 bases, 8 bases remained unmatched. This CDR3 is built from 16 residues. The CDR3 nucleotides read TGTGCCAGCAGCCAAGCTGTAGGGACAGGGTTAAATGAGCAGTTCTTC. Its protein is CASSQAVGTGLNEQFF.

This clone was seen only once. V usage is TRBV30 and J usage is TRBJ1-4; D is possibly TRBD1 (5 bases). Per the germline V gene, CDR1 is GTSNPN and CDR2 is SVGIG (reference sequence). The CDR3 is 14 amino acids. V was trimmed by 1 base and J by 7 bases, leaving 13 bases between them. The CDR3 DNA follows: TGTGCCTGGAGTGAGGGACTGAAGGTTGAAAAACTGTTTTTT. This encodes CAWSEGLKVEKLFF.

This sequence joins TRBV7-9 and TRBJ1-2; possible D gene TRBD1, 5 bases. The CDR3 covers 13 residues. V shed 1 base and J shed 6 bases, with 9 bases lying between them. CDR1 SEHNR and CDR2 FQNEAQ come from the germline V gene (reference sequence). CDR3: CASSLGAGDGYTF. In nucleotides, the CDR3 is TGTGCCAGCAGCTTAGGGGCGGGGGATGGCTACACCTTC.

The rearrangement joins TRBV4-1 to TRBJ2-5, with 10 bases identical to TRBD2. CDR1 MGHRA and CDR2 YSYEKL come from the germline V gene. The trim removed 2 bases at V and 7 bases at J, leaving 1 base unmatched. The CDR3 is 13 amino acids. The CDR3, as DNA: TGCGCCAGCAGCCAACGGACTAGCGGGACCCAGTACTTC. This encodes CASSQRTSGTQYF.

J is TRBJ2-7 and V is TRBV6-5; D unclear. Trimming stripped 6 bases from V and 4 bases from J, with 10 bases between. CDR1 and CDR2 (germline): MNHEY, SVGAGI. This CDR3 contains 12 residues. CDR3 residues: CASSGQGYEQYF. CDR3 in DNA: TGTGCCAGCAGCGGTCAAGGGTACGAGCAGTACTTC.

This chain uses TRBV7-2 with TRBJ1-6; maybe TRBD1 (6 bases). V was trimmed by 4 bases and J by 10 bases, leaving 11 bases between them. Germline V gene data show CDR1 as SGHTA and CDR2 as FQGNSA. The CDR3 is 13 amino acids. Here the CDR3 DNA reads TGTGCCAGCAGCTCCCGGGGGCCGTCACCCCTCCACTTT. This sequence encodes CASSSRGPSPLHF.

A few counts support this clone. This chain connects TRBV15 to TRBJ2-5, with 8 bases that match TRBD2. The CDR3 loop spans 16 amino acids. Germline V lookup: CDR1 LNHNV, CDR2 YYDKDF (reference sequence). Unmatched junction bases numbered 6, after V lost 3 bases and J lost 0 bases. Written as DNA, the CDR3 is TGTGCCACCAGCAGCCTGACTAGCGAGTACCAAGAGACCCAGTACTTC. It yields the protein CATSSLTSEYQETQYF.

The gene calls are TRBV3-1 (or the pseudogene TRBV3-2) and TRBJ2-1; a possible D gene is TRBD1 (6 bases). Germline V CDR1 and CDR2: LGHDT, YNNKEL (reference sequence). The CDR3 contains 18 residues. V lost 3 bases and J lost 7, with 25 bases in between. The CDR3 DNA reads TGTGCCAGCAGCCATAGTTACAGGGTCACTATCTATGTGAATGAGCAGTTCTTC. Translated, it gives CASSHSYRVTIYVNEQFF.

The chain has TRBV12-3 or TRBV12-4 and TRBJ1-1; D is unresolved. The CDR3 consists of 13 residues. V was shortened by 2 bases and J by 3 bases, with 7 bases between the two germline ends. The CDR3 DNA reads TGTGCCAGCAGTTTAACCGTCCACACTGAAGCTTTCTTT. Translation gives CASSLTVHTEAFF.

The rearrangement joins TRBV3-1 (or the pseudogene TRBV3-2) to TRBJ2-7; no clear D. Per the germline V gene, CDR1 is LGHDT and CDR2 is YNNKEL (reference sequence). V was shortened by 4 bases and J by 3 bases, with 19 bases between the two germline ends. The length of the CDR3 is 16 residues. CDR3: CASSRQLGIGDYEQYF. CDR3 nucleotide sequence: TGTGCCAGCAGCCGCCAATTGGGGATTGGGGACTACGAGCAGTACTTC.

The chain recombines TRBV5-1 with TRBJ2-1; 7 nucleotides align to TRBD2. The CDR3 has 13 amino acids. V lost 5 bases, J lost 4 bases, and 3 bases stayed unmatched. Germline CDR1 and CDR2: SGHRS and YFSETQ. CDR3 sequence reads: CASRASGYNEQFF. The DNA for the CDR3 is TGCGCCAGCAGGGCTAGCGGATACAATGAGCAGTTCTTC.

This clone was detected only once. This sequence joins TRBV24-1 and TRBJ1-2; TRBD1 agrees at 10 bases. CDR1 is KGHDR and CDR2 is SFDVKD in the germline V gene. The CDR3 is 15 amino acids. V shed 2 bases and J 6 bases; nucleotides not matched to a gene: 5. In nucleotides, the CDR3 is TGTGCCACCAGTGATTCCTCGACAGGGGGCGATGGCTACACCTTC. Translation: CATSDSSTGGDGYTF.

The chain uses TRBV28 and TRBJ2-1, with a tentative D call TRBD2 (6 bases). V was trimmed by 3 bases and J by 4 bases, leaving 10 bases between them. The CDR3 is made up of 14 amino acids. Germline CDR1 and CDR2: MDHEN and SYDVKM. The CDR3 sequence is CASSLGGDYNEQFF. CDR3 in DNA: TGTGCCAGCAGTTTGGGGGGAGATTACAATGAGCAGTTCTTC.

The chain is built from TRBV12-3 or TRBV12-4 and TRBJ2-1; D is uncertain. CDR3 length: 12 amino acids. The V gene lost 3 bases and the J gene lost 10 bases, with 10 bases spanning the gap. CDR3: CASSFGLREQFF. The DNA of the CDR3 is TGTGCCAGCAGTTTTGGGCTTCGGGAGCAGTTCTTC.

V gene TRBV28 combines with J gene TRBJ2-1; the D is unclear. This CDR3 has 12 amino acids. Per the germline V gene, CDR1 is MDHEN and CDR2 is SYDVKM. The germline V and J ends were trimmed by 3 bases and 3 bases, with 3 bases remaining between them. The CDR3 DNA sequence: TGTGCCAGCAGTTTGTACTACAATGAGCAGTTCTTC. The encoded protein is CASSLYYNEQFF.

This rearrangement joins TRBV2 to TRBJ2-1; 7 bases fit TRBD2. The junction had 12 bases not matched to a gene; V was cut back by 4 bases and J by 9 bases. Germline values: CDR1 SNHLY, CDR2 FYNNEI. This CDR3 region has 15 residues. CDR3 sequence reads: CASSAQVGGQVEQFF. The CDR3 DNA follows: TGTGCCAGCAGTGCCCAAGTGGGAGGGCAGGTTGAGCAGTTCTTC. The complete variable domain, with remaining parts taken from reference TRBV2 and TRBJ2-1, reads EPEVTQTPSHQVTQMGQEVILRCVPISNHLYFYWYRQILGQKVEFLVSFYNNEISEKSEIFDDQFSVERPDGSNFTLKIRSTKLEDSAMYFCASSAQVGGQVEQFFGPGTRLTVL.

V and J are TRBV6-1 and TRBJ1-3; D is undetermined. Germline CDR1 is MNHNS and CDR2 is SASEGT. The CDR3 sequence is 13 residues long. The V gene lost 2 bases and the J gene lost 0 bases, with 2 bases spanning the gap. The CDR3 DNA reads TGTGCCAGCAGTGAACTCTCTGGAAACACCATATATTTT. It yields the protein CASSELSGNTIYF.

This clone appeared once. The gene calls are TRBV6-5 and TRBJ2-3, with TRBD2 matching 7 bases. V lost 9 bases, J lost 6 bases, and 15 bases stayed unmatched. The CDR3 runs 15 residues. The germline V gene has CDR1 MNHEY and CDR2 SVGAGI. The CDR3 reads CASYTYGGSLDTQYF. CDR3 in DNA: TGTGCCAGTTACACTTACGGCGGGAGTCTGGATACGCAGTATTTT.

CDR3 bases: TGTGCCTGGGGGCCACAGCTGTCCTACGAGCAGTACTTC. The encoded protein is CAWGPQLSYEQYF. The rearrangement links TRBV30 to TRBJ2-7; D call uncertain. Germline V gene lookup returns CDR1 GTSNPN and CDR2 SVGIG (reference sequence). Trimming left V 5 bases short and J 1 base short, with 12 bases between. This CDR3 spans 13 amino acids.

This chain joins TRBV20-1 and TRBJ1-5; tentative D call: TRBD1 (5 bases). The germline V and J ends were trimmed by 3 bases and 7 bases, with 13 bases remaining between them. Germline CDR1 and CDR2: DFQATT and SNEGSKA (reference sequence). This CDR3 spans 13 amino acids. The CDR3 sequence: CSASWGIDQPQHF. The DNA of the CDR3 is TGCAGTGCTAGTTGGGGGATCGACCAGCCCCAGCATTTT.

A single count supports this clone. This chain links TRBV13 with TRBJ1-4, with D hard to call. The CDR3 has 15 amino acids. Germline values: CDR1 PRHDT, CDR2 FYEKMQ (reference sequence). Trimming shortened V by 6 bases and J by 5 bases, and 16 bases separated the two germline ends. The CDR3 region has the DNA TGTGCCAGCAGTTTGGGGATACGGGCCAATGAAAAACTGTTTTTT. It translates to CASSLGIRANEKLFF.